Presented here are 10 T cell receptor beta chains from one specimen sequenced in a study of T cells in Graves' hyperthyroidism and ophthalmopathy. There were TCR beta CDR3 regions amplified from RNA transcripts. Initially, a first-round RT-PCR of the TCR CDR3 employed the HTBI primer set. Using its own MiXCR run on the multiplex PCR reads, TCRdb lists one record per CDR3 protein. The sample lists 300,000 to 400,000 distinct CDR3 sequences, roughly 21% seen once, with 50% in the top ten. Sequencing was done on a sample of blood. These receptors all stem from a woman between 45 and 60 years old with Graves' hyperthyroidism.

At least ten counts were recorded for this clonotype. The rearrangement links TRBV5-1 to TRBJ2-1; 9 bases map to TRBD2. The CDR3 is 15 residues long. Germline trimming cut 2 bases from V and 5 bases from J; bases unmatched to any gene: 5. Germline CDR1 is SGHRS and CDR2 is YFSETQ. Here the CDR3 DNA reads TGCGCCAGCAGCTTTCGAGCGGGGGGCAACAATGAGCAGTTCTTC. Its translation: CASSFRAGGNNEQFF.

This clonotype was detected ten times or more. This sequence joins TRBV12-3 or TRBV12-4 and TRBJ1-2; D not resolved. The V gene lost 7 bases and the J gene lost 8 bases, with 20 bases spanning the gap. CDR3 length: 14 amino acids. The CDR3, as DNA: TGTGCCAGCACCACCGCTCAGGCAGGCCTAGGCTACACCTTC. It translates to CASTTAQAGLGYTF.

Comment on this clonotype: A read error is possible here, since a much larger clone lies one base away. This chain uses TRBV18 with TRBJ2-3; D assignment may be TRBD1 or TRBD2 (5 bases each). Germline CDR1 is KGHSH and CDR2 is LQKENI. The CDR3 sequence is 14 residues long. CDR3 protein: CASSPGASTDMQYF. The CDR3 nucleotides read TGTGCCAGCTCACCCGGGGCTAGCACAGATATGCAGTATTTT.

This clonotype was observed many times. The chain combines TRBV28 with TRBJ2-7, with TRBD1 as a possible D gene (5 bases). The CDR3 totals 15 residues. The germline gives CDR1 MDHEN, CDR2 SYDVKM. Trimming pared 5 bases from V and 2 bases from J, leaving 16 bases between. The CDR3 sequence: CASSPFTGKPYEQYF. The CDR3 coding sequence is TGTGCCAGCAGTCCCTTCACAGGAAAACCCTACGAGCAGTACTTC. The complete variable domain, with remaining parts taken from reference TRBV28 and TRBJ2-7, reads DVKVTQSSRYLVKRTGEKVFLECVQDMDHENMFWYRQDPGLGLRLIYFSYDVKMKEKGDIPEGYSVSREKKERFSLILESASTNQTSMYLCASSPFTGKPYEQYFGPGTRLTVT.

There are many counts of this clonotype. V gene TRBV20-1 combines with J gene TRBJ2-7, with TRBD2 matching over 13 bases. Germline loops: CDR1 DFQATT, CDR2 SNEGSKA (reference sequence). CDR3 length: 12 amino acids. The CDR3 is CGGTSGMYEQYF. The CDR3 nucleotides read TGCGGAGGGACTAGCGGGATGTACGAGCAGTACTTC.

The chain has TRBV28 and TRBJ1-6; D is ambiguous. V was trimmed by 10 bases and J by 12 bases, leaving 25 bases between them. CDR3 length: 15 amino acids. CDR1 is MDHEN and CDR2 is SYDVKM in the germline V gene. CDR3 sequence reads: CANMRAFDRGLPLHF. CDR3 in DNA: TGTGCCAACATGCGGGCGTTTGATCGTGGATTACCCCTCCACTTT. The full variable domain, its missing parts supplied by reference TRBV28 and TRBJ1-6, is DVKVTQSSRYLVKRTGEKVFLECVQDMDHENMFWYRQDPGLGLRLIYFSYDVKMKEKGDIPEGYSVSREKKERFSLILESASTNQTSMYLCANMRAFDRGLPLHFGNGTRLTVT.

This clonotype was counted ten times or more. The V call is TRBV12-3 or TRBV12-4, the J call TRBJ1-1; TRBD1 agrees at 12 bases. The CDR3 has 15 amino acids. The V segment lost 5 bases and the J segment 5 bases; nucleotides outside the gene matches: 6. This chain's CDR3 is CASSPSGQGATEAFF. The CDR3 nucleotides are TGTGCCAGCAGTCCCTCGGGACAGGGGGCGACTGAAGCTTTCTTT.

As DNA, the CDR3 is TGTGCCAGTAGTATATCACTAGCCCAAGAGACCCAGTACTTC. Residues: CASSISLAQETQYF. This chain uses TRBV19 with TRBJ2-5, with D possibly matching TRBD2 (6 bases). The CDR3 sequence is 14 residues long. V gave up 2 bases and J gave up 1 base, with 8 bases separating them. Germline V gives CDR1 LNHDA, CDR2 SQIVND (reference sequence).

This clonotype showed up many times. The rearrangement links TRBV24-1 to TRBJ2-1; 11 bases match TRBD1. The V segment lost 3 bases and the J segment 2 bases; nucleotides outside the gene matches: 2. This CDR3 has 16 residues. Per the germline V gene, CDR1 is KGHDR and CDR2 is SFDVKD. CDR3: CATSDPGQGAYNEQFF. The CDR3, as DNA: TGTGCCACCAGTGATCCGGGACAGGGGGCCTACAATGAGCAGTTCTTC.

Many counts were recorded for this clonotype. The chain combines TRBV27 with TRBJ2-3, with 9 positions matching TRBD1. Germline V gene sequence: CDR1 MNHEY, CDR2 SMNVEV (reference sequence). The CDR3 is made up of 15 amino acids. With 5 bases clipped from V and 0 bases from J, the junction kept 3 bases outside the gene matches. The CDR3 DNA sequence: TGTGCCAGCAGTATACAGGGGGCGAGCACAGATACGCAGTATTTT. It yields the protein CASSIQGASTDTQYF.